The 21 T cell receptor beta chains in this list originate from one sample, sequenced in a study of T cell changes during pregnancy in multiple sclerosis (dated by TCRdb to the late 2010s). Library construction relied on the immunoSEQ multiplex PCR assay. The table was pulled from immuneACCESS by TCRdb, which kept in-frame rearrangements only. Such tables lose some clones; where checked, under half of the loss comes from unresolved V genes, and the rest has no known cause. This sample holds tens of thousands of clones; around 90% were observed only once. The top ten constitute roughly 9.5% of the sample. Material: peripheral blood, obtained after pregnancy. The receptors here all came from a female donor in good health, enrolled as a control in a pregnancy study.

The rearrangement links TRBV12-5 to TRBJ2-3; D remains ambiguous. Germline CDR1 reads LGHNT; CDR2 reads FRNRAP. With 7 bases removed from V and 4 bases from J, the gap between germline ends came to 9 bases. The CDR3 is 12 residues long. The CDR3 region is CASEGVPDTQYF. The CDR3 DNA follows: TGTGCTAGTGAAGGAGTCCCAGATACGCAGTATTTT.

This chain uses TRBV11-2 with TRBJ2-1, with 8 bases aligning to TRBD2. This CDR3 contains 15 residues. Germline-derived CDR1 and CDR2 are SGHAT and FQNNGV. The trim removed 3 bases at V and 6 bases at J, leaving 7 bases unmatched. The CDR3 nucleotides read TGTGCCAGCAGCTTGAGCGGGAGTTTCCTCAATGAGCAGTTCTTC. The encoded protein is CASSLSGSFLNEQFF.

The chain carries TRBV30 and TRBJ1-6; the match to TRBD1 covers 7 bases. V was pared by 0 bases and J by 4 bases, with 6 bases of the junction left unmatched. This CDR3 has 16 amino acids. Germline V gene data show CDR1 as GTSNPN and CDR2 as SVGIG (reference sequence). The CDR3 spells CAWSVYGTEYNSPLHF. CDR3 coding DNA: TGTGCCTGGAGTGTATATGGGACAGAATATAATTCACCCCTCCACTTT.

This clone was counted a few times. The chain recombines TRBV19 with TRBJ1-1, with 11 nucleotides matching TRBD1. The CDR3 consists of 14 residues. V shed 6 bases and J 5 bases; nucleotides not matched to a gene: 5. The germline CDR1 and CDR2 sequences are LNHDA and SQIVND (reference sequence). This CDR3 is CASRPGQGGTEAFF. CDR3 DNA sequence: TGTGCCAGTAGACCGGGACAGGGGGGTACTGAAGCTTTCTTT.

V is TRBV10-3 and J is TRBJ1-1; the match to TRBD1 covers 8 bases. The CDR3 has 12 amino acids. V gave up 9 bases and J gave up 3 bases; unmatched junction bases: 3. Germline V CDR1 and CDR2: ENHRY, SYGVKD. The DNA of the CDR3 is TGTGCCATTGGGACAGGAGACACTGAAGCTTTCTTT. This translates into CAIGTGDTEAFF.

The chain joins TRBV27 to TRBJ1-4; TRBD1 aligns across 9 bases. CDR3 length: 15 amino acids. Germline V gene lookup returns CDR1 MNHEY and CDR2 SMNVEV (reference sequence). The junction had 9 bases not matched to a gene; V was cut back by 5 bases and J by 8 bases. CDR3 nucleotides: TGTGCCAGCAGTAAAGACAGGGGGGGAGGAGAAAAACTGTTTTTT. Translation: CASSKDRGGGEKLFF.

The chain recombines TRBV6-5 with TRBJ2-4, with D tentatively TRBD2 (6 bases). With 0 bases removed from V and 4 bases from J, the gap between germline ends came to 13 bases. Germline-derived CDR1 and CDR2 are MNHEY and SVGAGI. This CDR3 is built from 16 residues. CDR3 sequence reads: CASSYSWAGRKNIQYF. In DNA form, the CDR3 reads TGTGCCAGCAGTTACTCTTGGGCGGGGAGGAAAAACATTCAGTACTTC.

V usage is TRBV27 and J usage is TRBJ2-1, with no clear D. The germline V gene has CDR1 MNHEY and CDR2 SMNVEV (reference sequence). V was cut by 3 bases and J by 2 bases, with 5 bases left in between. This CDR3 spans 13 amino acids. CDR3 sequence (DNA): TGTGCCAGCAGTTTTAGTGCCTACAATGAGCAGTTCTTC. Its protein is CASSFSAYNEQFF.

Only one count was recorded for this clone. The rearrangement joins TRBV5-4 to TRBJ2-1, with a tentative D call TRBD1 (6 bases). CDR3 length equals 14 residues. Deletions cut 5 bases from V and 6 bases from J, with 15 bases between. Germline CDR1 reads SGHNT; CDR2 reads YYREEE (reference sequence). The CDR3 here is CASSSGTQGNEQFF. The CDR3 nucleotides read TGTGCCAGCAGTTCCGGGACACAAGGCAATGAGCAGTTCTTC.

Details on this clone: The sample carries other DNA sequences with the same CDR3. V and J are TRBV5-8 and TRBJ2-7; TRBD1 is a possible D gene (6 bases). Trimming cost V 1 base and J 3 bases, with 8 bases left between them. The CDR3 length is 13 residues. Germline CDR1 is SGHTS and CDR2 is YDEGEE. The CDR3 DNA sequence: TGTGCCAGCAGCTTGCAGGGGAGCTACGAGCAGTACTTC. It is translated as CASSLQGSYEQYF.

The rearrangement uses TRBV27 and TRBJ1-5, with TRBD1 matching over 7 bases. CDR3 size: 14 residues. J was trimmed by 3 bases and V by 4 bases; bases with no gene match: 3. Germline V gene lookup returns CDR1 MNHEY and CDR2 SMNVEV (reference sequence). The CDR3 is CASSSGTVNQPQHF. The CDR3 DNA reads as TGTGCCAGCAGTTCCGGGACAGTCAATCAGCCCCAGCATTTT.

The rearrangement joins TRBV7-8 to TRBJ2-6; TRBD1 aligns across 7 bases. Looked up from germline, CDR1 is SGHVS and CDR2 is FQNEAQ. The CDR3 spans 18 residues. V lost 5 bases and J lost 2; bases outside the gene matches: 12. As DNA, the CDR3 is TGTGCCAGCAGCCAAGACAGGGCGGGTTTAGCTGGGGCCAACGTCCTGACTTTC. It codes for CASSQDRAGLAGANVLTF.

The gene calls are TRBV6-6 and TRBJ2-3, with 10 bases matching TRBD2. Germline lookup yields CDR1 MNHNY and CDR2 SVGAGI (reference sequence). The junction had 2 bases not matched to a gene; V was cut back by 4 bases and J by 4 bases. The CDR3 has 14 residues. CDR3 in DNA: TGTGCCAGCAGTTCGAGCGGGGGGGCAGATACGCAGTATTTT. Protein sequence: CASSSSGGADTQYF.

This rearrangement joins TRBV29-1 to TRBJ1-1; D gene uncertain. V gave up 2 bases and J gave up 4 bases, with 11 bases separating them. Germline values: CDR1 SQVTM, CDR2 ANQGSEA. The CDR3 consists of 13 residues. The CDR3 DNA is TGCAGCGTTGAATCTCTCAGGCCCACTGAAGCTTTCTTT. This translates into CSVESLRPTEAFF.

CDR3 DNA sequence: TGTGCCAGCTCACCACCTGGGCTAGCGGGAACCTACGAGCAGTACTTC. Its translation: CASSPPGLAGTYEQYF. V is TRBV18 and J is TRBJ2-7; 9 bases are a match to TRBD2. The J segment lost 2 bases and the V segment lost 0 bases, leaving 5 bases of the junction unmatched. This CDR3 has 16 residues. Germline-derived CDR1 and CDR2 are KGHSH and LQKENI.

This chain's CDR3 is CASRSSGGGLNEQFF. The CDR3, as DNA: TGTGCCAGCAGGAGTAGCGGGGGGGGACTCAATGAGCAGTTCTTC. The rearrangement links TRBV27 to TRBJ2-1, with 11 bases that match TRBD2. Germline CDR1 reads MNHEY; CDR2 reads SMNVEV (reference sequence). The CDR3 extends over 15 amino acids. V lost 6 bases to trimming and J lost 6 bases; unmatched junction nucleotides: 7.

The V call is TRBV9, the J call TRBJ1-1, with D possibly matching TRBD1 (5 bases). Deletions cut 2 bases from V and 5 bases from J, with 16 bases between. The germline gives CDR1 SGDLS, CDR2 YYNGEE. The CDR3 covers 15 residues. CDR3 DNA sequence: TGTGCCAGCAGCGTGGAAGGGGCGTTCATGACTGAAGCTTTCTTT. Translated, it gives CASSVEGAFMTEAFF.

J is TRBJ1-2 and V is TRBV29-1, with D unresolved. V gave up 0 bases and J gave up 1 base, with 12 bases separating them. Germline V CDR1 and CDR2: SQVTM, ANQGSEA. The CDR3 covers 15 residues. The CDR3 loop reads CSVEDLGQHNYGYTF. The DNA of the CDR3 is TGCAGCGTTGAAGATCTTGGGCAGCATAACTATGGCTACACCTTC.

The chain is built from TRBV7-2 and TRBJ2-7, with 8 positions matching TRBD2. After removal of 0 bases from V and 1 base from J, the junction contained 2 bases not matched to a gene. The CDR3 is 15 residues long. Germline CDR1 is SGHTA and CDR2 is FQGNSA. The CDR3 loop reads CASSLAPSGSYEQYF. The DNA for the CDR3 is TGTGCCAGCAGCTTAGCGCCTAGCGGGTCCTACGAGCAGTACTTC.

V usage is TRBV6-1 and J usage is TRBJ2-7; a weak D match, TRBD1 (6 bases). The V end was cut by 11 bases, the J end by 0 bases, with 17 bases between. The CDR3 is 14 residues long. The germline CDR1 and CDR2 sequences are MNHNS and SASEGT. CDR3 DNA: TGTGCCGCCGCCAGGACAGCCAGCTCCTACGAGCAGTACTTC. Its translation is CAAARTASSYEQYF.

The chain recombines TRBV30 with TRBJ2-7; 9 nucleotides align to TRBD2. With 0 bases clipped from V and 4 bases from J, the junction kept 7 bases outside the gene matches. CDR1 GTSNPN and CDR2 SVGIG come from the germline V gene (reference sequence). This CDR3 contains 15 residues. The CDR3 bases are TGTGCCTGGAGTGTACTTAGCGGGAGATCGTACGAGCAGTACTTC. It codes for CAWSVLSGRSYEQYF.